The 32 T cell receptor beta chains given below trace back to one sample, sequenced in a study of blood T cell repertoires in COVID-19. Method: immunoSEQ multiplex PCR; TCRdb's copy keeps in-frame clones and lacks some. Here the sample spans 220,000 or so clones, about 88% being singletons. The specimen sequenced was peripheral blood. The receptor source for this set is a woman aged 45 to 65 with COVID-19, enrolled during active disease.

This clone was counted a single time. The V and J genes are TRBV19 and TRBJ2-5; D gene uncertain. The CDR3 totals 11 residues. V was cut by 4 bases and J by 5 bases, with 5 bases left in between. Germline V gene data show CDR1 as LNHDA and CDR2 as SQIVND (reference sequence). CDR3 nucleotides: TGTGCCAGTAGTACGTCGGAGACCCAGTACTTC. It specifies CASSTSETQYF.

The V gene is TRBV19, the J gene TRBJ1-2; tentatively, D is TRBD1 (6 bases). V lost 5 bases and J 0 bases, leaving 16 bases between the germline ends. Germline V CDR1 and CDR2: LNHDA, SQIVND (reference sequence). CDR3 length equals 16 residues. The CDR3 DNA reads TGTGCCAGTAGTCGGACCGGGACACCCTCTAACTATGGCTACACCTTC. Its translation: CASSRTGTPSNYGYTF. The entire variable domain, with the rest obtained from reference TRBV19 and TRBJ1-2, is as follows: DGGITQSPKYLFRKEGQNVTLSCEQNLNHDAMYWYRQDPGQGLRLIYYSQIVNDFQKGDIAEGYSVSREKKESFPLTVTSAQKNPTAFYLCASSRTGTPSNYGYTFGSGTRLTVV.

V and J are TRBV7-2 and TRBJ1-1; no clear D. Trimming took 2 bases from V and 2 from J, leaving 12 bases between them. The CDR3 totals 15 residues. Germline values: CDR1 SGHTA, CDR2 FQGNSA. The CDR3 coding sequence is TGTGCCAGCAGCTTACAAGGGAGCTCTAACACTGAAGCTTTCTTT. It is translated as CASSLQGSSNTEAFF. Filled out from reference TRBV7-2 and TRBJ1-1, the complete variable domain reads GAGVSQSPSNKVTEKGKDVELRCDPISGHTALYWYRQSLGQGLEFLIYFQGNSAPDKSGLPSDRFSAERTGGSVSTLTIQRTQQEDSAVYLCASSLQGSSNTEAFFGQGTRLTVV.

The V call is TRBV5-1, the J call TRBJ2-5; TRBD1 is a possible D gene (6 bases). This CDR3 contains 15 residues. Looked up from germline, CDR1 is SGHRS and CDR2 is YFSETQ. Trimming left V 7 bases short and J 5 bases short, with 21 bases between. CDR3 loop: CASGYSTGFGETQYF. The CDR3 nucleotides are TGCGCCAGCGGTTACTCTACAGGGTTTGGGGAGACCCAGTACTTC.

The chain has TRBV6-5 and TRBJ2-7; 9 positions match TRBD1. Germline V gene data show CDR1 as MNHEY and CDR2 as SVGAGI. The CDR3 length is 14 residues. J was trimmed by 4 bases and V by 5 bases; bases with no gene match: 6. This chain's CDR3 is CASSLGQGLYEQYF. CDR3 nucleotide sequence: TGTGCCAGCAGTCTGGGACAGGGACTATACGAGCAGTACTTC.

The chain links TRBV30 to TRBJ1-1; the D gene is possibly TRBD1 (6 bases). The CDR3 has 14 amino acids. V lost 2 bases, J lost 6 bases, and 16 bases lay in between. Germline loops: CDR1 GTSNPN, CDR2 SVGIG (reference sequence). In DNA, the CDR3 is TGTGCCTGGAGTCAACCACAGGGCTGGTCTGAAGCTTTCTTT. This gives the protein CAWSQPQGWSEAFF.

J is TRBJ1-1 and V is TRBV6-4; D unresolved. The germline gives CDR1 MRHNA, CDR2 SNTAGT. The germline V and J ends were trimmed by 3 bases and 2 bases, with 7 bases remaining between them. CDR3 length equals 13 residues. The DNA of the CDR3 is TGTGCCAGCAGTGAGCTTAGCAACACTGAAGCTTTCTTT. This encodes CASSELSNTEAFF.

The chain links TRBV28 to TRBJ2-7; 9 positions match TRBD1. The CDR3 sequence is 12 residues long. Germline CDR1 reads MDHEN; CDR2 reads SYDVKM. V trimming: 6 bases; J trimming: 12 bases; junction bases outside the gene matches: 9. Here the CDR3 reads CASSRPTGGLYV. The CDR3 DNA reads as TGTGCCAGCAGCCGACCGACAGGGGGACTGTACGTC.

The chain carries TRBV5-1 and TRBJ1-3, with TRBD1 matching over 8 bases. The CDR3 contains 15 residues. Germline assignment: CDR1 SGHRS and CDR2 YFSETQ. Trimming took 4 bases from V and 0 from J; bases not matched to a gene: 3. CDR3 DNA sequence: TGCGCCAGCAGCCTACAGGGGGGCTCTGGAAACACCATATATTTT. It is translated as CASSLQGGSGNTIYF.

The chain combines TRBV28 with TRBJ1-5, with D uncertain. Per germline, CDR1 MDHEN and CDR2 SYDVKM. There are 15 residues in the CDR3. The V end was cut by 3 bases, the J end by 2 bases, with 11 bases between. Written as DNA, the CDR3 is TGTGCCAGCAGTTTGGCGGGCCCGGGCAATCAGCCCCAGCATTTT. This encodes CASSLAGPGNQPQHF.

The CDR3 sequence: CASRAAGANTEAFF. DNA of the CDR3: TGTGCCAGCAGGGCGGCTGGGGCAAACACTGAAGCTTTCTTT. The chain combines TRBV6-5 with TRBJ1-1, with D perhaps TRBD1 (5 bases). Germline V gene sequence: CDR1 MNHEY, CDR2 SVGAGI. The CDR3 runs to 14 residues. V lost 6 bases to trimming and J lost 2 bases, with 13 bases between them.

This chain connects TRBV6-2 or TRBV6-3 to TRBJ1-5; 8 bases fit TRBD1. V gave up 2 bases and J gave up 6 bases; unmatched junction bases: 6. The germline gives CDR1 MNHEY, CDR2 SVGEGT. This CDR3 has 15 residues. In DNA, the CDR3 is TGTGCCAGCAGTTACGGGACAGGTTACGGTCAGCCCCAGCATTTT. Translated, it gives CASSYGTGYGQPQHF.

This chain connects TRBV7-6 to TRBJ1-3; 7 bases line up with TRBD1. The J segment lost 0 bases and the V segment lost 5 bases, leaving 4 bases of the junction unmatched. The germline gives CDR1 SGHVS, CDR2 FNYEAQ. The length of the CDR3 is 15 residues. The CDR3 nucleotides read TGTGCCAGCAGCCAAGGACAGGTCTCTGGAAACACCATATATTTT. Translating gives CASSQGQVSGNTIYF.

The CDR3 loop reads CASSVAPAGALTDTQYF. DNA for the CDR3: TGTGCCAGCAGCGTAGCTCCCGCGGGGGCCCTCACAGATACGCAGTATTTT. The J gene is TRBJ2-3, the V gene TRBV9; D possibly corresponds to TRBD2 (7 bases). V was pared by 0 bases and J by 2 bases, with 16 bases between. Germline CDR1 reads SGDLS; CDR2 reads YYNGEE. This CDR3 contains 17 residues.

This clone was recorded only once. The chain is built from TRBV30 and TRBJ2-3; 7 nucleotides line up with TRBD2. This CDR3 region has 13 residues. Trimming cost V 7 bases and J 2 bases; bases outside gene matches: 6. Germline V gene data show CDR1 as GTSNPN and CDR2 as SVGIG (reference sequence). The CDR3 DNA sequence: TGTGCCTTGTCCGGGACTAACACAGATACGCAGTATTTT. Protein product: CALSGTNTDTQYF.

V and J are TRBV19 and TRBJ1-1; D not resolved. The V end lost 0 bases, the J end lost 5 bases, and 22 bases lay between the germline ends. The CDR3 runs to 18 residues. The germline V gene has CDR1 LNHDA and CDR2 SQIVND (reference sequence). CDR3 residues: CASSIDLSGFGFRTEAFF. The CDR3 DNA is TGTGCCAGTAGTATAGATCTATCAGGCTTCGGATTCAGGACTGAAGCTTTCTTT.

This clone was counted a single time. The chain couples TRBV12-1 to TRBJ2-7; the table's TRBD2 call for D was not verified on the DNA. TRBV12-1 is annotated as a pseudogene. The CDR3 totals 17 residues. In nucleotides, the CDR3 is TGTGCCAGGCCGTTTAATCTGGAGCGGGGAATGACCTACGAGCAGTACGTC. It specifies CARPFNLERGMTYEQYV.

The gene calls are TRBV5-6 and TRBJ2-1; perhaps TRBD1 as D (6 bases). CDR1 SGHDT and CDR2 YYEEEE come from the germline V gene. The CDR3 runs to 15 residues. Trimming took 0 bases from V and 4 from J, leaving 11 bases between them. The CDR3 region has the DNA TGTGCCAGCAGCTTGGCTGGACAGACATACAATGAGCAGTTCTTC. Amino acid sequence: CASSLAGQTYNEQFF.

The J gene is TRBJ2-7, the V gene TRBV7-9; D is undetermined. Trimming removed 1 base from V and 4 bases from J, with 11 bases in between. CDR1 and CDR2 (germline): SEHNR, FQNEAQ (reference sequence). This CDR3 contains 14 residues. The CDR3, as DNA: TGTGCCAGCAGCTTAGGTGTGAGGATGTACGAGCAGTACTTC. Residues: CASSLGVRMYEQYF.

The gene calls are TRBV11-3 and TRBJ1-5; 7 bases are shared with TRBD1. J was trimmed by 10 bases and V by 5 bases; bases with no gene match: 8. CDR3 length: 13 amino acids. Germline V CDR1 and CDR2: SGHNT, YENEEA. The CDR3 spells CASSPGTDRPQHF. In DNA, the CDR3 is TGTGCCAGCAGCCCGGGGACAGATCGACCCCAGCATTTT.

The chain combines TRBV6-6 with TRBJ1-1, with D possibly matching TRBD1 (6 bases). V lost 0 bases and J lost 7, with 18 bases in between. The CDR3 has 16 amino acids. From germline, CDR1 is MNHNY and CDR2 SVGAGI (reference sequence). The CDR3 reads CASSYSGRGGANEAFF. The CDR3 DNA sequence: TGTGCCAGCAGTTACTCGGGCAGGGGAGGGGCAAATGAAGCTTTCTTT.

This chain links TRBV10-3 with TRBJ1-2, with D possibly matching TRBD1 (6 bases). The germline V gene has CDR1 ENHRY and CDR2 SYGVKD. This CDR3 contains 15 residues. Trimming removed 3 bases at V and 4 bases at J, with 15 bases between. The CDR3: CAISEGSRTAYGYTF. CDR3 nucleotide sequence: TGTGCCATCAGTGAAGGAAGCAGGACAGCCTATGGCTACACCTTC.

The chain carries TRBV5-8 and TRBJ1-5, with 9 bases identical to TRBD1. V lost 0 bases and J lost 0; bases outside the gene matches: 13. Germline assignment: CDR1 SGHTS and CDR2 YDEGEE. The CDR3 totals 20 residues. The CDR3 sequence is CASSLVLGTGYLYSNQPQHF. The CDR3 DNA sequence: TGTGCCAGCAGCTTGGTGTTAGGGACAGGGTATCTTTATAGCAATCAGCCCCAGCATTTT. Full variable domain (missing parts from reference TRBV5-8 and TRBJ1-5): EAGVTQSPTHLIKTRGQQATLRCSPISGHTSVYWYQQALGLGLQFLLWYDEGEERNRGNFPPRFSGRQFPNYSSELNVNALELEDSALYLCASSLVLGTGYLYSNQPQHFGDGTRLSIL.

This chain connects TRBV3-1 (or the pseudogene TRBV3-2) to TRBJ2-4, with D perhaps TRBD1 (6 bases). Trimming pared 1 base from V and 4 bases from J, leaving 14 bases between. This CDR3 comprises 16 residues. Germline V CDR1 and CDR2: LGHDT, YNNKEL (reference sequence). DNA of the CDR3: TGTGCCAGCAGCCAAGCTCCTGGACAGACGAAAAACATTCAGTACTTC. Translated: CASSQAPGQTKNIQYF.

The chain recombines TRBV24-1 with TRBJ2-3; the D gene is possibly TRBD1 (6 bases). The CDR3 is made up of 14 amino acids. The V end lost 7 bases, the J end lost 2 bases, and 12 bases lay between the germline ends. Germline V gene sequence: CDR1 KGHDR, CDR2 SFDVKD. CDR3 residues: CATRSTGYTDTQYF. As DNA, the CDR3 is TGTGCCACCAGATCTACAGGGTACACAGATACGCAGTATTTT.

The V call is TRBV5-1, the J call TRBJ1-2; D is possibly TRBD1 (6 bases). The germline V gene has CDR1 SGHRS and CDR2 YFSETQ. The germline V and J ends were trimmed by 2 bases and 4 bases, with 15 bases remaining between them. CDR3 length: 15 amino acids. The CDR3 sequence: CASSLGSTGIYGYTF. The CDR3 DNA reads as TGCGCCAGCAGCTTAGGATCTACAGGGATCTATGGCTACACCTTC. The whole variable domain, remainder taken from reference TRBV5-1 and TRBJ1-2, is KAGVTQTPRYLIKTRGQQVTLSCSPISGHRSVSWYQQTPGQGLQFLFEYFSETQRNKGNFPGRFSGRQFSNSRSEMNVSTLELGDSALYLCASSLGSTGIYGYTFGSGTRLTVV.

The genes are TRBV19 and TRBJ2-4; 7 nucleotides align to TRBD2. The germline V gene has CDR1 LNHDA and CDR2 SQIVND (reference sequence). The J segment lost 8 bases and the V segment lost 8 bases, leaving 3 bases of the junction unmatched. The CDR3 is 11 residues long. CDR3 nucleotides: TGTGCCAGTTCGGGGGGTTACATTCAGTACTTC. Its protein is CASSGGYIQYF.

V usage is TRBV9 and J usage is TRBJ2-7, with D possibly being TRBD1 (5 bases). V was clipped by 2 bases and J by 1 base, with 13 bases between them. Germline V gene lookup returns CDR1 SGDLS and CDR2 YYNGEE. This CDR3 has 15 residues. For the CDR3, the DNA is TGTGCCAGCAGCGTCGGACCGAAGGGGTCCTACGAGCAGTACTTC. Its translation: CASSVGPKGSYEQYF.

The chain has TRBV4-1 and TRBJ1-1, with a weak D call TRBD1 (5 bases). The germline V gene encodes CDR1 MGHRA and CDR2 YSYEKL. Between the trimmed V and J ends, which lost 0 bases and 2 bases, there was a span of 7 bases. The CDR3 sequence is 14 residues long. For the CDR3, the DNA is TGCGCCAGCAGCCAAGAGGACACAAACACTGAAGCTTTCTTT. Translated: CASSQEDTNTEAFF.

The table lists this clone with a count of one. This chain joins TRBV7-8 and TRBJ1-2; 7 bases agree with TRBD1. V trimming: 1 base; J trimming: 6 bases; junction bases outside the gene matches: 11. Germline CDR1 and CDR2: SGHVS and FQNEAQ. The CDR3 is made up of 16 amino acids. The CDR3 protein is CASSLDKRGRLNGYTF. CDR3 nucleotides: TGTGCCAGCAGCTTAGACAAGAGGGGGCGTCTTAATGGCTACACCTTC.

CDR3 nucleotide sequence: TGTGCCAGCAGCTTCGACAGGGTCTCCTATAATTCACCCCTCCACTTT. Translated, it gives CASSFDRVSYNSPLHF. The chain is built from TRBV5-4 and TRBJ1-6; 7 bases agree with TRBD1. The CDR3 consists of 16 residues. V trimming: 2 bases; J trimming: 0 bases; junction bases outside the gene matches: 2. Germline lookup yields CDR1 SGHNT and CDR2 YYREEE (reference sequence).

This chain uses TRBV18 with TRBJ1-1, with D unclear. The CDR3 spans 12 residues. Germline CDR1 reads KGHSH; CDR2 reads LQKENI. Trimming removed 5 bases from V and 11 bases from J, with 15 bases in between. This chain's CDR3 is CASSTLQTAAFF. The DNA for the CDR3 is TGTGCCAGCTCAACCTTACAGACGGCGGCTTTCTTT.